This T cell receptor beta chain was recovered during a study of cytomegalovirus exposure and HLA in healthy donors. Whole-study results and caveats: Three chains tied to CMV proved CMV antigen-specific in vitro. In a later analysis, DRB1 alleles had the most associated TCRs; HLA-C alleles the fewest. TCR beta chain V- and J-gene trimming was linked, in a later analysis, to a missense variant in DCLRE1C.

Both 60 Vbeta primers and 13 Jbeta primers went into the PCR. Profiled with immunoSEQ multiplex PCR; TCRdb holds only in-frame clones, not every one. Of approximately 150,000 clones in the sample, 84% were seen once. For this clone: Its antigen is undetermined.

The CDR3 spans 14 residues. Germline CDR1 reads SGHRS; CDR2 reads YFSETQ. Trimming at V came to 0 bases and at J to 3 bases, leaving 1 base not matched to a gene. The chain carries TRBV5-1 and TRBJ1-1; the match to TRBD1 covers 8 bases. The sample comprised PBMCs. This TCR was recovered from a man younger than 40 in good health and CMV-seronegative. The chain's CDR3 is CASSLAGQDTEAFF. Written as DNA, the CDR3 is TGCGCCAGCAGCTTGGCGGGACAGGACACTGAAGCTTTCTTT.